Each of the 21 T cell receptor beta chains below was sequenced from the same sample in a study of cytomegalovirus exposure and HLA in healthy donors. PCR used 60 Vbeta primers and 13 Jbeta primers. Data came from immunoSEQ multiplex PCR; TCRdb stores just in-frame clones and leaves some out. The sample records 60,000 to 70,000 clones, about 75% being singletons. The sample taken for sequencing was PBMCs. The receptors stem from a woman between 35 and 50 years old in good health and CMV-seropositive.

The chain is built from TRBV9 and TRBJ2-3; 12 nucleotides align to TRBD1. This CDR3 is 19 amino acids long. Germline assignment: CDR1 SGDLS and CDR2 YYNGEE. The V and J ends lost 0 bases and 1 base, in that order; junction bases with no gene match: 9. CDR3: CASSVAGTGTGGRTDTQYF. CDR3 in DNA: TGTGCCAGCAGCGTAGCCGGAACCGGGACAGGGGGCCGCACAGATACGCAGTATTTT.

The CDR3: CASSEGQGYQPQHF. In nucleotides, the CDR3 is TGTGCCAGCAGCGAGGGACAGGGTTATCAGCCCCAGCATTTT. The chain employs TRBV9 and TRBJ1-5, with TRBD1 matching over 9 bases. The CDR3 is 14 residues long. V shed 3 bases, J shed 5 bases, and the junction held 3 bases outside the gene matches. The germline V gene encodes CDR1 SGDLS and CDR2 YYNGEE.

This rearrangement joins TRBV7-2 to TRBJ2-1; 7 bases are a match to TRBD1. After removal of 1 base from V and 5 bases from J, the junction contained 2 bases not matched to a gene. Germline V CDR1 and CDR2: SGHTA, FQGNSA. The CDR3 extends over 14 amino acids. Here the CDR3 DNA reads TGTGCCAGCAGCTTAGGAAGGGGGCACAATGAGCAGTTCTTC. This gives the protein CASSLGRGHNEQFF.

The rearrangement links TRBV21-1 to TRBJ1-2; no check of the table's D call, TRBD1, against the DNA was made. TRBV21-1 is a documented pseudogene. CDR3 length: 12 residues. The CDR3 DNA reads TGTGCCAGCAGGGACAATAACTATGGCTACACCTTC. Amino acids: CASRDNNYGYTF.

This clone was detected a few times. The chain is built from TRBV10-3 and TRBJ1-2; D might be TRBD1 (5 bases). Trimming shortened V by 8 bases and J by 7 bases, and 14 bases separated the two germline ends. This CDR3 contains 12 residues. CDR1 is ENHRY, CDR2 SYGVKD, per germline. The chain's CDR3 is CAISSSGLGYTF. Here the CDR3 DNA reads TGTGCCATCTCCTCTTCAGGGCTTGGCTACACCTTC.

The V gene is TRBV7-9, the J gene TRBJ2-7; D possibly corresponds to TRBD2 (6 bases). This CDR3 region has 13 residues. Trimming took off 1 base at V and 7 bases at J, with 11 bases between the two ends. Germline V lookup: CDR1 SEHNR, CDR2 FQNEAQ (reference sequence). The CDR3 protein is CASSLDGGNEQYF. The CDR3 DNA follows: TGTGCCAGCAGCTTAGACGGAGGGAATGAGCAGTACTTC.

CDR3 bases: TGCGCCAGCAGCTTGGGGGACAGGGTGAACACCGGGGAGCTGTTTTTT. As protein: CASSLGDRVNTGELFF. The V gene is TRBV5-1, the J gene TRBJ2-2; 9 positions agree with TRBD1. This CDR3 has 16 amino acids. J was trimmed by 1 base and V by 0 bases; bases with no gene match: 1. The germline V gene encodes CDR1 SGHRS and CDR2 YFSETQ.

The chain carries TRBV5-4 and TRBJ1-2, with TRBD1 matching over 9 bases. The CDR3 consists of 15 residues. CDR1 and CDR2 from the germline V gene are SGHNT and YYREEE (reference sequence). V lost 4 bases, J lost 6 bases, and 10 bases stayed unmatched. DNA of the CDR3: TGTGCCAGCAGCGCTTACCGGGACAGGGCCAATGGCTACACCTTC. Translated: CASSAYRDRANGYTF.

This clone turned up a few times. The chain recombines TRBV19 with TRBJ2-7; 8 nucleotides line up with TRBD1. The CDR3 consists of 13 residues. With V trimmed by 9 bases and J by 0 bases, 4 bases remained unmatched. Germline CDR1 and CDR2: LNHDA and SQIVND (reference sequence). The CDR3 is CASRQGSSYEQYF. The CDR3 DNA reads as TGTGCCAGCAGACAGGGGAGCTCCTACGAGCAGTACTTC.

The rearrangement uses TRBV18 and TRBJ1-2; 7 bases are a match to TRBD1. Unmatched junction bases numbered 9, after V lost 3 bases and J lost 8 bases. Germline V gene sequence: CDR1 KGHSH, CDR2 LQKENI. There are 14 residues in the CDR3. The CDR3, as DNA: TGTGCCAGCTCACCCCTACAGGGGATTGAGGGCTACACCTTC. Protein product: CASSPLQGIEGYTF.

The chain joins TRBV29-1 to TRBJ2-1; perhaps TRBD2 as D (6 bases). This CDR3 contains 13 residues. V lost 3 bases, J lost 7 bases, and 13 bases lay in between. CDR1 is SQVTM and CDR2 is ANQGSEA in the germline V gene. CDR3 residues: CSVERGSLNEQFF. As DNA, the CDR3 is TGCAGCGTTGAGCGGGGCTCATTGAATGAGCAGTTCTTC.

Here the CDR3 reads CASSLTTRSSYNEQFF. For the CDR3, the DNA is TGTGCCAGCAGCCTCACGACTAGATCGTCCTACAATGAGCAGTTCTTC. This sequence joins TRBV7-6 and TRBJ2-1, with a weak D call TRBD2 (6 bases). This CDR3 is 16 amino acids long. V was shortened by 5 bases and J by 1 base, with 15 bases between the two germline ends. The germline V gene has CDR1 SGHVS and CDR2 FNYEAQ.

The chain has TRBV2 and TRBJ1-1, with 7 bases aligning to TRBD1. J lost 0 bases, V lost 10 bases, and 5 bases had no gene match. This CDR3 region has 13 residues. The germline V gene encodes CDR1 SNHLY and CDR2 FYNNEI. CDR3 protein: CAKGTAMNTEAFF. The CDR3 DNA reads TGTGCCAAGGGGACAGCAATGAACACTGAAGCTTTCTTT.

The chain carries TRBV6-5 and TRBJ1-2; 7 bases map to TRBD1. CDR1 and CDR2 from the germline V gene are MNHEY and SVGAGI. V was pared by 5 bases and J by 8 bases, with 5 bases of the junction left unmatched. The CDR3 runs 12 residues. CDR3 sequence reads: CASSSDRAGYTF. CDR3 nucleotides: TGTGCCAGCAGTAGCGACAGGGCGGGCTACACCTTC.

J is TRBJ2-7 and V is TRBV4-1, with 12 nucleotides matching TRBD2. The germline CDR1 and CDR2 sequences are MGHRA and YSYEKL. The V gene end was trimmed by 0 bases and the J gene end by 6 bases; junction bases not matched to a gene: 6. The CDR3 runs 16 residues. The CDR3 spells CASSQDLTSGGREQYF. CDR3 DNA: TGCGCCAGCAGCCAAGACCTAACTAGCGGGGGGCGCGAGCAGTACTTC.

The chain joins TRBV7-8 to TRBJ1-5; the D is unclear. This CDR3 spans 16 amino acids. CDR1 SGHVS and CDR2 FQNEAQ come from the germline V gene. V lost 0 bases and J 0 bases, leaving 9 bases between the germline ends. CDR3 amino acids: CASSLAAAVSNQPQHF. The CDR3 DNA reads TGTGCCAGCAGCTTAGCAGCGGCAGTTAGCAATCAGCCCCAGCATTTT.

This clone was picked up a small number of times. V and J are TRBV5-6 and TRBJ2-5; TRBD1 is a possible D gene (5 bases). Germline V gene data show CDR1 as SGHDT and CDR2 as YYEEEE. Between the trimmed V and J ends, which lost 3 bases and 4 bases, there was a span of 10 bases. This CDR3 contains 13 residues. The DNA for the CDR3 is TGTGCCAGCAGCTCAGGGTGGGGAGAGACCCAGTACTTC. Its protein product is CASSSGWGETQYF.

The chain carries TRBV6-1 and TRBJ2-1, with TRBD2 matching over 7 bases. Unmatched junction bases numbered 8, after V lost 5 bases and J lost 10 bases. This CDR3 is 13 amino acids long. Germline values: CDR1 MNHNS, CDR2 SASEGT. CDR3 DNA sequence: TGTGCCAGCAGTCCAACTAGCGTAGGAGAGCAGTTCTTC. Residues: CASSPTSVGEQFF.

As regards this clone: The junction and the germline gene differ at one end; a read error may be behind it. The CDR3 protein is CSSSRDSLYEQYF. The CDR3 region has the DNA TGTTCCAGCAGCCGGGACAGCCTTTACGAGCAGTACTTC. The rearrangement uses TRBV7-9 and TRBJ2-7; 7 bases map to TRBD1. CDR3 length equals 13 residues. CDR1 is SEHNR, CDR2 FQNEAQ, per germline (reference sequence).

V usage is TRBV29-1 and J usage is TRBJ2-2, with TRBD1 identical over 9 bases. Unmatched junction bases numbered 5, after V lost 6 bases and J lost 6 bases. In germline, CDR1 is SQVTM, CDR2 ANQGSEA. The CDR3 runs to 13 residues. For the CDR3, the DNA is TGCAGCGTGGCGGGACAGGGATCCGGGGAGCTGTTTTTT. Protein sequence: CSVAGQGSGELFF.

J is TRBJ1-1 and V is TRBV12-5, with a weak D call TRBD1 (5 bases). The V and J ends lost 4 bases and 0 bases respectively, with 12 bases between them. The CDR3 is 15 amino acids. Germline lookup yields CDR1 LGHNT and CDR2 FRNRAP. The CDR3 reads CASGSNGHVNTEAFF. For the CDR3, the DNA is TGTGCTAGTGGTTCCAATGGACACGTGAACACTGAAGCTTTCTTT.